This entry describes one T cell receptor (beta chain). Its antigen is not identified. This entry belongs to a study of T cells expressing NK-cell markers. Study results and limitations: Evidence did not settle whether expanded NKG2C+ T cell clones targeted HCMV.

The CDR3 runs 15 residues. From germline, CDR1 is SGDLS and CDR2 YYNGEE. One entry per CDR3 protein, without DNA, is what TCRdb gives after re-calling the 5' RACE reads. With about 540,000 distinct CDR3 sequences in the sample, the ten largest clones hold around 4%. The source is a man younger than 35 in good health. The rearrangement joins TRBV9 to TRBJ1-1. The specimen was blood T cells: a sorted CD56 or NKG2C T cell subset, CD4+ or CD8+ T cells, or bulk PBMC T cells (not recorded which). The CDR3 loop is CASSVSMVPGTEAFF.